The sample holds one count of the clone carrying this T cell receptor (beta chain). The V and J ends lost 3 bases and 8 bases respectively, with 19 bases between them. The CDR3 sequence is 16 residues long. Germline CDR1 reads KGHSH; CDR2 reads LQKENI. Peripheral blood came from all dose cohorts at three timepoints. Using immunoSEQ multiplex PCR, the repertoire was profiled, and TCRdb retains in-frame clones only, with some absent. The sample holds 85,000 to 120,000 clones; roughly nine tenths are singletons and the top ten take about 0.48%. This sample is drawn from a study of OX40 agonist ivuxolimab in advanced cancers. Study-level background: The mean age was about 61 years, ranging from 23 to 79, with 65% to 90% of participants male. Partial responses were achieved by three patients, of whom one had hepatocellular carcinoma and two had cutaneous melanoma.

The material sequenced was CD4+ or CD8+ T cells sorted from blood, taken in a trial of the OX40 agonist ivuxolimab. The clonotype originates from an adult with an advanced solid tumor such as melanoma, head and neck, liver or kidney cancer. This chain connects TRBV18 to TRBJ1-4; maybe TRBD1 (5 bases). This CDR3 is CASSPVGDLLSEKLFF. CDR3 sequence (DNA): TGTGCCAGCTCACCGGTGGGGGACCTCCTTTCAGAAAAACTGTTTTTT.